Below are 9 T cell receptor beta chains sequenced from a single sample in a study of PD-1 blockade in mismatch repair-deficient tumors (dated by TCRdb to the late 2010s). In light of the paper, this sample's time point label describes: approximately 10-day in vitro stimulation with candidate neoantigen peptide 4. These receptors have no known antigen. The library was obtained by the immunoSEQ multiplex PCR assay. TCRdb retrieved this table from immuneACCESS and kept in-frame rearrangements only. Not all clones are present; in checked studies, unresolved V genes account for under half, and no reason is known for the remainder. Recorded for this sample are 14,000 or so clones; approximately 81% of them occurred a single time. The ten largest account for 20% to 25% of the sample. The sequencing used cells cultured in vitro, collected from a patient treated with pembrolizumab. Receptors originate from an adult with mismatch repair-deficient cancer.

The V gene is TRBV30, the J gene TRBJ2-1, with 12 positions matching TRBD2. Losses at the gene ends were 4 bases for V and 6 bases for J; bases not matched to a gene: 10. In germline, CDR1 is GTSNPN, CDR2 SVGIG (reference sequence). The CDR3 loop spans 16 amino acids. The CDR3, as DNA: TGTGCCTGGACACCCATACTAGCGGGAGGCCGCAATGAGCAGTTCTTC. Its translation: CAWTPILAGGRNEQFF.

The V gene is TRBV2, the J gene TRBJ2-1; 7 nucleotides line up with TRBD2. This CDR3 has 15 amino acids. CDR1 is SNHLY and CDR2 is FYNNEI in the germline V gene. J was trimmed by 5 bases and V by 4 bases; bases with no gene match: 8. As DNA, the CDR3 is TGTGCCAGCAGTGGGGGGGGACTTGCTAACAATGAGCAGTTCTTC. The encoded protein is CASSGGGLANNEQFF.

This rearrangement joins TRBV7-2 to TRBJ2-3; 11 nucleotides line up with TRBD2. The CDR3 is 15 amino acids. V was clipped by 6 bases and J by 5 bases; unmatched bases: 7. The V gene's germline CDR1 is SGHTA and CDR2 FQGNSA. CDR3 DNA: TGTGCCAGCAGGACCCCACTAGCGGGAGTAGATACGCAGTATTTT. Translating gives CASRTPLAGVDTQYF. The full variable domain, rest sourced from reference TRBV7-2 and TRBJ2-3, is GAGVSQSPSNKVTEKGKDVELRCDPISGHTALYWYRQSLGQGLEFLIYFQGNSAPDKSGLPSDRFSAERTGGSVSTLTIQRTQQEDSAVYLCASRTPLAGVDTQYFGPGTRLTVL.

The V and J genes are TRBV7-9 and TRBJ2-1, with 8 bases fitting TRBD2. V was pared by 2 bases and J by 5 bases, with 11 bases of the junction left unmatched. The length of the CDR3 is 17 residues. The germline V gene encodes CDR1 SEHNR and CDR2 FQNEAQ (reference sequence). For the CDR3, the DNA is TGTGCCAGCAGCTTAAGGGCTACCGGGAGGGTAAACAATGAGCAGTTCTTC. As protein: CASSLRATGRVNNEQFF.

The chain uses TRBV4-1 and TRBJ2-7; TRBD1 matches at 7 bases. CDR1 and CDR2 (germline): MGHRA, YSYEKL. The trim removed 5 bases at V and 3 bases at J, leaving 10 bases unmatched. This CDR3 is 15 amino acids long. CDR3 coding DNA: TGCGCCAGCAGCGACCTGGGAACAGGGGTCTACGAGCAGTACTTC. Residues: CASSDLGTGVYEQYF.

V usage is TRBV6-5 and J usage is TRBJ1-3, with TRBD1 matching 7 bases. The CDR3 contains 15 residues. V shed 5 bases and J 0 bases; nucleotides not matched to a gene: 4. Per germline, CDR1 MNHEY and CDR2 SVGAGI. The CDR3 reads CASSRDRNSGNTIYF. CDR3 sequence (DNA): TGTGCCAGCAGTCGGGACAGAAACTCTGGAAACACCATATATTTT.

CDR3 in DNA: TGTGCCAGCACCCCCGGTGTGGGTGGGCAGTTCTTC. Its translation is CASTPGVGGQFF. J is TRBJ2-1 and V is TRBV7-9; D is undetermined. The germline V gene encodes CDR1 SEHNR and CDR2 FQNEAQ (reference sequence). V lost 7 bases to trimming and J lost 12 bases, with 16 bases between them. The CDR3 sequence is 12 residues long.

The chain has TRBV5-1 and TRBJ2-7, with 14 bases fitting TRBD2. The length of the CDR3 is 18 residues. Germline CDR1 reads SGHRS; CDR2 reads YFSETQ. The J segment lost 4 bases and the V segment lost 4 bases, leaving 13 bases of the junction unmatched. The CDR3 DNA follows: TGCGCCAGCAGCCGACGGACTAGCGGGAGGTCTCAAGTGTACGAGCAGTACTTC. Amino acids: CASSRRTSGRSQVYEQYF.

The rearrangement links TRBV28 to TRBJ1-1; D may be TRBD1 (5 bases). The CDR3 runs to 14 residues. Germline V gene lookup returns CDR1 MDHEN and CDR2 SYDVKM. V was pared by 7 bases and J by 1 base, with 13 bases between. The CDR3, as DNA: TGTGCCAGCATCCCCGGGACCACGAACACTGAAGCTTTCTTT. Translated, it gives CASIPGTTNTEAFF.